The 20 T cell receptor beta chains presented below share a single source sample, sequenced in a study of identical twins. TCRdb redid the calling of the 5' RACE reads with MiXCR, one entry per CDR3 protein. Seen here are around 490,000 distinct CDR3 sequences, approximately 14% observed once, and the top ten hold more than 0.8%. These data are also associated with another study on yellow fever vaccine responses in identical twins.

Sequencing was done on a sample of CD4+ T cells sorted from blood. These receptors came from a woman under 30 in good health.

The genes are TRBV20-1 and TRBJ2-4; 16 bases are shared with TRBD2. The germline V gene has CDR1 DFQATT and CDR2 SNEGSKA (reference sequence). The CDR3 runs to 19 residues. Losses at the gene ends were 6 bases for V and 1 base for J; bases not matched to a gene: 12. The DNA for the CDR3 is TGCAGTGCCGACACTCGAAAGGGACTAGCGGGGGGGGCCAAAAACATTCAGTACTTC. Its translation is CSADTRKGLAGGAKNIQYF.

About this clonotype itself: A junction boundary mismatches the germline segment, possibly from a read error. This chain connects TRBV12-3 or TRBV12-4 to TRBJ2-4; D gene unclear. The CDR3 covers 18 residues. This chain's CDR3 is CTSSLASGTVLAKNIQYF. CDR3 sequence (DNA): TGTACCAGCAGTTTAGCTTCTGGAACAGTACTAGCCAAAAACATTCAGTACTTC.

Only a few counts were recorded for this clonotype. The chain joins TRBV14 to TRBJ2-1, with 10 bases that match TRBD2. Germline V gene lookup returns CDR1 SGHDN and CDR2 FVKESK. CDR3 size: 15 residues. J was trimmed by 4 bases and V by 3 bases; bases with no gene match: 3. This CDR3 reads CASSHTSGIYNEQFF. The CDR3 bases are TGTGCCAGCAGCCACACTAGCGGGATTTACAATGAGCAGTTCTTC.

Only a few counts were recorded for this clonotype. Written as DNA, the CDR3 is TGTGCCAGCAGAAAAAATACAGGGTATGAGCAGTTCTTC. It codes for CASRKNTGYEQFF. V gene TRBV5-4 combines with J gene TRBJ2-1; weak D call: TRBD1 (6 bases). CDR1 and CDR2 (germline): SGHNT, YYREEE (reference sequence). This CDR3 has 13 amino acids. V lost 5 bases, J lost 8 bases, and 14 bases lay in between. Filled out from reference TRBV5-4 and TRBJ2-1, the complete variable domain reads ETGVTQSPTHLIKTRGQQVTLRCSSQSGHNTVSWYQQALGQGPQFIFQYYREEENGRGNFPPRFSGLQFPNYSSELNVNALELDDSALYLCASRKNTGYEQFFGPGTRLTVL.

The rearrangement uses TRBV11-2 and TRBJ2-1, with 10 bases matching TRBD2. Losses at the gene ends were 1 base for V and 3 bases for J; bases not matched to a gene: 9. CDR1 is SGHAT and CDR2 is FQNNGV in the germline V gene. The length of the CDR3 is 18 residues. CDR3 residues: CASSLGLFSGRLYNEQFF. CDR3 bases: TGTGCCAGCAGCTTAGGACTATTTAGCGGGAGGCTCTACAATGAGCAGTTCTTC.

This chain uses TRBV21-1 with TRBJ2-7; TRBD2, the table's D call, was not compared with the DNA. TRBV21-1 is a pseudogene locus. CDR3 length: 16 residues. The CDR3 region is CASSKAEEGQHYEQYF. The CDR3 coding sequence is TGTGCCAGCAGCAAAGCCGAGGAGGGGCAGCACTACGAGCAGTACTTC.

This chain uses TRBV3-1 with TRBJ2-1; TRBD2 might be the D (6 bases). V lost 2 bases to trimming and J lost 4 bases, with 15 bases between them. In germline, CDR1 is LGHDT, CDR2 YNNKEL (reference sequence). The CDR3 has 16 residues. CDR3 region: CASSQPHKGTYNEQFF. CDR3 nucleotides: TGTGCCAGCAGCCAACCCCACAAAGGGACTTACAATGAGCAGTTCTTC.

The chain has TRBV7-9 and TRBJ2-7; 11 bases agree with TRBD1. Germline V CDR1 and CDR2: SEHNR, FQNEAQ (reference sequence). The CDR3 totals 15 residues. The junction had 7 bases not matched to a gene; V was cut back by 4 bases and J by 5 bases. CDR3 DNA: TGTGCCAGCAGCTCTTTCCCGGGACAGGGGGACGAGCAGTACTTC. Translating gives CASSSFPGQGDEQYF.

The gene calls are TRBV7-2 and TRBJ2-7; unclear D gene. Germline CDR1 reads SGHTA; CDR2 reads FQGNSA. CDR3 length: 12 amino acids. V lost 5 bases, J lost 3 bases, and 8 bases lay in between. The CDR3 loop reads CASSPPDYEQYF. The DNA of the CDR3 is TGTGCCAGCAGCCCGCCGGACTACGAGCAGTACTTC.

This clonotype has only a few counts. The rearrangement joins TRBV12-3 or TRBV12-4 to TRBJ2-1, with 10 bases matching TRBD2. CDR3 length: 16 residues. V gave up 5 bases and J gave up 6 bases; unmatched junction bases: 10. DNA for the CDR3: TGTGCCAGCAGTCCGATCAGCGGGGGGGCTTCCAATGAGCAGTTCTTC. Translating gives CASSPISGGASNEQFF.

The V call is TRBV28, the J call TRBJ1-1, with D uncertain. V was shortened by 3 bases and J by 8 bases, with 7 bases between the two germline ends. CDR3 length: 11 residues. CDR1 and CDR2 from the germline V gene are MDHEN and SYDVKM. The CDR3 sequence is CASSFSREAFF. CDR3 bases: TGTGCCAGCAGTTTTAGTAGAGAAGCTTTCTTT.

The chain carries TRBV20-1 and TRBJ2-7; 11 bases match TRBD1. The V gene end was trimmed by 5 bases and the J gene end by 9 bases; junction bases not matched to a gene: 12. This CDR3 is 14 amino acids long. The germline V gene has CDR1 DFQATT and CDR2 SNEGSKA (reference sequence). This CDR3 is CSAQGQGAGIGQYF. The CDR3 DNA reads TGCAGTGCTCAAGGACAGGGGGCCGGGATTGGGCAGTACTTC.

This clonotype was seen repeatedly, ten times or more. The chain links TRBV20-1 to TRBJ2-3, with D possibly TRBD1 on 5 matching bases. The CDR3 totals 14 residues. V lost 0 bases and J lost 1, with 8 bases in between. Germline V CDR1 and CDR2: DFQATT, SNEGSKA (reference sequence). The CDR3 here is CSARDLGRTDTQYF. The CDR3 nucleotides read TGCAGTGCTAGAGATCTGGGGCGCACAGATACGCAGTATTTT.

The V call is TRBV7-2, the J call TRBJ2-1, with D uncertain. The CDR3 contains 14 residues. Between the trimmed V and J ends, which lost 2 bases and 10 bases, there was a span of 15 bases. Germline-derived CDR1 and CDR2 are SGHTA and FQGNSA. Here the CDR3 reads CASSLSNRYGEQFF. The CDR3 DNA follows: TGTGCCAGCAGCTTATCAAACAGATATGGCGAGCAGTTCTTC. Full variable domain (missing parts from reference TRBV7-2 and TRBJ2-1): GAGVSQSPSNKVTEKGKDVELRCDPISGHTALYWYRQSLGQGLEFLIYFQGNSAPDKSGLPSDRFSAERTGGSVSTLTIQRTQQEDSAVYLCASSLSNRYGEQFFGPGTRLTVL.

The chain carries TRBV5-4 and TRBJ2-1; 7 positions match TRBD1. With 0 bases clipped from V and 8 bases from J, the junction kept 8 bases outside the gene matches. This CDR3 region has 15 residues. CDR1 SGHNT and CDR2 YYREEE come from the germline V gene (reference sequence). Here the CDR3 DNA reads TGTGCCAGCAGCTTGGACAGGGGCTTGTTGGATGAGCAGTTCTTC. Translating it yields CASSLDRGLLDEQFF.

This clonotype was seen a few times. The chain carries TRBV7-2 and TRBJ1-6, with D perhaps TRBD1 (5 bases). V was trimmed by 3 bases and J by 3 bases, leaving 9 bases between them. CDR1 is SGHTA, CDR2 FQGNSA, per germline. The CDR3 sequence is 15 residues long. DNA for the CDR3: TGTGCCAGCAGCTTTCGCCAGGGCTATAATTCACCCCTCCACTTT. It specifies CASSFRQGYNSPLHF.

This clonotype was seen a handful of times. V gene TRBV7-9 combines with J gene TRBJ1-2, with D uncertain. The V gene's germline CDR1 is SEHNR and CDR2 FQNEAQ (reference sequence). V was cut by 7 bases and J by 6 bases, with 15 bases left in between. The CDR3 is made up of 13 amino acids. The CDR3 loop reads CASTDGRGDGYTF. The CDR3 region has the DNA TGTGCCAGCACCGACGGACGAGGCGATGGCTACACCTTC.

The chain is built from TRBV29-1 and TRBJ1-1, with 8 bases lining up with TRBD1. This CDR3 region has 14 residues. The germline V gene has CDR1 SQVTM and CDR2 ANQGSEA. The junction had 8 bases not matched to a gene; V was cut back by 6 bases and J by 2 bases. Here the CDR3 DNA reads TGCAGCGTACACCAAGGACAGGGTAACACTGAAGCTTTCTTT. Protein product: CSVHQGQGNTEAFF.

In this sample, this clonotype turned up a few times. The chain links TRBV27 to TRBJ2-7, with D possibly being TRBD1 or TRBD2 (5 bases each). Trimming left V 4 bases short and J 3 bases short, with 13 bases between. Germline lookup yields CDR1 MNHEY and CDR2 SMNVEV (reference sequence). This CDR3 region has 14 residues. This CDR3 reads CASSSLGRLYEQYF. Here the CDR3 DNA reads TGTGCCAGCAGTTCCTTGGGACGGCTCTACGAGCAGTACTTC.

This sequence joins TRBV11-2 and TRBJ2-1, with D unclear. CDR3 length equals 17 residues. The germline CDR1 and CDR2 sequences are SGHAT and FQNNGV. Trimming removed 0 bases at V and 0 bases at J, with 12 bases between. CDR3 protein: CASSLDPLPSSYNEQFF. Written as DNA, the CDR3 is TGTGCCAGCAGCTTAGATCCCTTACCGAGCTCCTACAATGAGCAGTTCTTC.